This T cell receptor (beta chain) was identified during a study of T cell repertoires in cytomegalovirus infection. Study background: Epitope selection comprised recently identified HLA-C-restricted CMV epitopes and well-studied HLA-B-restricted CMV epitopes. Public TCR beta signatures were indicative of both CMV infection and a matching HLA type.

A remark on this clonotype: Its specificity is unknown.

Germline CDR1 is PRHDT and CDR2 is FYEKMQ (reference sequence). The CDR3 is 14 residues long. The V end lost 6 bases, the J end lost 1 base, and 13 bases lay between the germline ends. The study's findings and limits: Ex vivo responses were dominated by HLA-C-restricted CMV-specific TCR beta clonotypes. Summed public TCR beta family frequency identified CMV carriers bearing the relevant HLA.

TCRdb recomputed calls from the reads with MiXCR, one row per CDR3 protein. The sample has 49,000 or so distinct CDR3 sequences; about a fifth are singletons. The sequencing used CD8+ T cells from cultured PBMCs, collected from culture after CMV antigen stimulation. This clonotype originated in a human donor in good health (CMV status not recorded). Some clones in this sample may be carry-over from other donors' samples. The chain combines TRBV13 with TRBJ2-7; D is possibly TRBD2 (6 bases). The CDR3 reads CASRKRGGSYEQYF. The CDR3 coding sequence is TGTGCCAGCAGGAAGAGGGGAGGTTCCTACGAGCAGTACTTC.